These T cell receptor beta chains were read from a single sample in a study of blood T cell repertoires in COVID-19. Generated by immunoSEQ multiplex PCR, the TCRdb table keeps only in-frame clones and is missing some. The sample contains under 200,000 clones, 90% of which appear only once. The sample was peripheral blood. Source of these receptors: a middle-aged man with acute or convalescent COVID-19. Each CDR3 is given with its conserved first and last residue. A D gene is named only where the DNA matches it firmly. Rows may omit the clone size; those that give it use once, few, many or a size class.

J gene	D gene	clone size	V gene	CDR3 DNA	CDR3 protein
TRBJ1-2	TRBD1	NA	TRBV27	TGTGCCAGCAGTCTCGGACAGGGGGCAGGCGGCTACACCTTC	CASSLGQGAGGYTF
TRBJ2-1	TRBD2	NA	TRBV11-3	TGTGCCAGCAGCTCTATAGCGGGGGTCCACAATGAGCAGTTCTTC	CASSSIAGVHNEQFF
TRBJ2-5	TRBD2	NA	TRBV4-2	TGTGCCAGCAGCCAAGACGGTAGCGGGAGGAAGGCAGAGACCCAGTACTTC	CASSQDGSGRKAETQYF
TRBJ1-3	NA	NA	TRBV3-1/TRBV3-2	TGTGCCAGCAGTCAGGGGGGAAACACCATATATTTT	CASSQGGNTIYF
TRBJ2-6	TRBD1	NA	TRBV5-4	TGTGCCAGCAGCGCGGGTACAGGGGCTGGGGCCAACGTCCTGACTTTC	CASSAGTGAGANVLTF
TRBJ1-2	TRBD1	NA	TRBV6-2/TRBV6-3	TGTGCCAGCAGTTTACAGGGGACCTTTAACTATGGCTACACCTTC	CASSLQGTFNYGYTF
TRBJ1-4	NA	NA	TRBV28	TGTGCCAGCAGTCTTACAGGGAACCCTACGGGTCTGTTTTTT	CASSLTGNPTGLFF
TRBJ2-2	NA	NA	TRBV24-1	TGTGCCACCAGTTCCGGGGGTGGTCCCGGGGAGCTGTTTTTT	CATSSGGGPGELFF
TRBJ2-3	NA	NA	TRBV27	TGTGCCAGCAGTTTACAACACCTCCTCACAGATACGCAGTATTTT	CASSLQHLLTDTQYF
TRBJ1-1	NA	NA	TRBV27	TGTGCCAGCAGTCTGGGACTCAAGAACACTGAAGCTTTCTTT	CASSLGLKNTEAFF
TRBJ2-1	NA	NA	TRBV9	TGTGCCAGCAGCGTAGGCCCGGGATCGGAGCAGTTCTTC	CASSVGPGSEQFF
TRBJ1-6	NA	NA	TRBV30	TGTGCCTGGCGGTGGGGCCGTGACCGAGGTTGGTATTCACCCCTCCACTTT	CAWRWGRDRGWYSPLHF
TRBJ1-5	NA	NA	TRBV5-8	TGTGCCAGCAGCCCGGGAAACAATCAGCCCCAGCATTTT	CASSPGNNQPQHF
TRBJ1-2	NA	NA	TRBV6-5	TGTGCCAGCAGTTACTGGCAGGGGACTAACTATGGCTACACCTTC	CASSYWQGTNYGYTF
TRBJ2-5	TRBD2	NA	TRBV3-1/TRBV3-2	TGTGCCAGCAGTCCTGGACTAGCGGGAGAGACCCAGTACTTC	CASSPGLAGETQYF
TRBJ2-3	TRBD2	once	TRBV7-3	TGTGCCAGCAGCTTTCCGATTAGCGGGAAAAGCACAGATACGCAGTATTTT	CASSFPISGKSTDTQYF
TRBJ2-2	NA	NA	TRBV24-1	TGTGCCACCAGTGTTGGACTGGACTTCGGGGAGCTGTTTTTT	CATSVGLDFGELFF
TRBJ2-1	TRBD2	NA	TRBV13	TGTGCCAGCAGCCCCCCCCTAGCGGAGGAGCAGTTCTTC	CASSPPLAEEQFF
TRBJ2-7	TRBD2	once	TRBV5-4	TGTGCCAGCAGCCAAGAACGAGGGAGGGGAAACGAGCAGTACTTC	CASSQERGRGNEQYF
TRBJ2-7	NA	NA	TRBV3-1/TRBV3-2	TGTGCCAGCAGCCAAAAGGGGGGGCCCGAGCAGTACTTC	CASSQKGGPEQYF
TRBJ1-2	TRBD1	NA	TRBV28	TGTGCCAGCAGAATCGGGACAGCCGGCTACACCTTC	CASRIGTAGYTF
TRBJ2-5	NA	once	TRBV7-9	TGTGCCAGCAGCTTAGGGACAGACCAAGAGACCCAGTACTTC	CASSLGTDQETQYF
TRBJ1-3	TRBD1	NA	TRBV2	TGTGCCAGCAGGCTCCCAGGGGGTTCTGTGGACACCATATATTTT	CASRLPGGSVDTIYF
TRBJ1-4	NA	NA	TRBV4-1	TGCGCCAGCAGCCAAGATCTAGGTGAAAAACTGTTTTTT	CASSQDLGEKLFF
TRBJ2-1	NA	NA	TRBV19	TGTGCCAGTAGTATAGATCTCCCGGGGTCCTACAATGAGCAGTTCTTC	CASSIDLPGSYNEQFF
TRBJ2-3	TRBD2	NA	TRBV5-1	TGCGCCAGCAGCTTGAGGGCCCCCACTAATTTACAGCGGGGGGGGACAGATACGCAGTATTTT	CASSLRAPTNLQRGGTDTQYF
TRBJ2-2	NA	NA	TRBV3-1/TRBV3-2	TGTGCCAGCAGCCAAGGGTCGAGAAACACCGGGGAGCTGTTTTTT	CASSQGSRNTGELFF
TRBJ1-6	TRBD1	once	TRBV28	TGTGCCAGCAGGGCAGGGACAGGGGAAAGTTCACCCCTCCACTTT	CASRAGTGESSPLHF
TRBJ1-3	NA	NA	TRBV29-1	TGCAGCGTCGCCACAGGATACTCTGGAAACACCATATATTTT	CSVATGYSGNTIYF
TRBJ1-5	NA	once	TRBV6-5	TGTGCCAGCAGTCAGACTCCTGCTAAGCATTTT	CASSQTPAKHF
TRBJ1-1	TRBD1	NA	TRBV9	TGTGCCAGCAGCAGGGGACAGCCCTTGAACACTGAAGCTTTCTTT	CASSRGQPLNTEAFF
TRBJ1-6	NA	NA	TRBV30	TGTGCCTGGAGTGTACTCTTCGGGGGAGGCCATAATTCACCCCTCCACTTT	CAWSVLFGGGHNSPLHF
TRBJ1-1	NA	NA	TRBV11-3	TGTGCCAGCAGCTTAGCCGAGGGCACTGAAGCTTTCTTT	CASSLAEGTEAFF
TRBJ2-5	NA	NA	TRBV6-2/TRBV6-3	TGTGCCAGCAGTCTAAGCCAGGGGTCGCCGGAGACCCAGTACTTC	CASSLSQGSPETQYF
TRBJ2-3	TRBD2	once	TRBV2	TGTGCCAGCAGTGGAAACCCGACTAGCGGCACAGATACGCAGTATTTT	CASSGNPTSGTDTQYF
TRBJ2-2	TRBD1	once	TRBV5-4	TGTGCCAGCAGCCTGCAGGGGGCGAGGACCGGGGAGCTGTTTTTT	CASSLQGARTGELFF
TRBJ2-1	TRBD2	NA	TRBV9	TGTGCCAGCAGCCAACTAGGACTAGCGGGAGATCGGTTCTTC	CASSQLGLAGDRFF
TRBJ1-2	NA	once	TRBV6-6	TGTGCCAGCAGTCCCACGACAGGCCCCTACACCTTC	CASSPTTGPYTF
TRBJ2-7	TRBD2	NA	TRBV19	TGTGCCAGTAGGCCTAGCGGGAGCTACGAGCAGTACTTC	CASRPSGSYEQYF
TRBJ2-5	TRBD2	NA	TRBV9	TGTGCCAGCAGCTACCGGACTAGCGGGAGTGTGGTGGGAGAGACCCAGTACTTC	CASSYRTSGSVVGETQYF
TRBJ2-5	TRBD2	once	TRBV5-1	TGCGCCAGCGGAGTGGCTAGCGGTCTGCAAGAGACCCAGTACTTC	CASGVASGLQETQYF
TRBJ1-5	NA	NA	TRBV12-3/TRBV12-4	TGTGCCAGCCCGGGGCCCCAGCATTTT	CASPGPQHF
TRBJ1-2	TRBD1	NA	TRBV29-1	TGCAGCGTATGGACAGGGGATAACTATGGCTACACCTTC	CSVWTGDNYGYTF
TRBJ1-2	NA	NA	TRBV19	TGTGCCAGTAGTATTGCTCGGGGACAAAGATATGGCTACACCTTC	CASSIARGQRYGYTF
TRBJ1-2	NA	NA	TRBV7-2	TGTGCCAGCAGCCTATGGGTCGAGATCGCCTATTCGGGGGGCTACACCTTC	CASSLWVEIAYSGGYTF
TRBJ1-4	TRBD1	NA	TRBV28	TGTGCCAGCAGCCCCCCCGGCGGGACAGGGGGCGCGTGGCCTGAAAAACTGTTTTTT	CASSPPGGTGGAWPEKLFF
TRBJ1-4	TRBD1	once	TRBV4-3	TGCGCCAGCAGCCAACCGGGACAGGGGCATGAAAAACTGTTTTTT	CASSQPGQGHEKLFF
TRBJ1-5	NA	NA	TRBV27	TGTGCCAGCACCCTATACTTGGGTTCTAGGCAGCCCCAGCATTTT	CASTLYLGSRQPQHF
TRBJ1-3	NA	NA	TRBV29-1	TGCAGCGTTGTCCCCTATGAGGAGTCAAACACCATATATTTT	CSVVPYEESNTIYF
TRBJ1-5	TRBD1	NA	TRBV6-2/TRBV6-3	TGTGCCAGCAGCCTGGGGACAGGGTCGAAACAGCCCCAGCATTTT	CASSLGTGSKQPQHF
TRBJ1-2	TRBD1	NA	TRBV29-1	TGCAGCGTTCGACAGGGACCCAACTATGGCTACACCTTC	CSVRQGPNYGYTF
TRBJ1-4	NA	NA	TRBV25-1	TGTGCCAGCAGTGATCACAGCTCGGCTAATGAAAAACTGTTTTTT	CASSDHSSANEKLFF